This T cell receptor beta chain came from a study of T cell responses to AZD1222 COVID-19 vaccine. The germline gives CDR1 SGHRS, CDR2 YFSETQ. The CDR3 contains 13 residues. J gave up 11 bases and V 0 bases, and 6 bases lay outside the gene matches. Overall study results and limits: Two doses of AZD1222 preceded a rise in Spike-specific TCR breadth and depth. There were repertoire samples only from the period after the peak T cell response. Per reports, nearly half of all spike-specific TCRs target regions that are unmutated in variants.

Clones were read by immunoSEQ multiplex PCR, and TCRdb kept only the in-frame ones, dropping some. The repertoire includes fewer than 120,000 clones, about four fifths of them detected once, and 4% to 5% sits in the top ten. About this clone itself: Its target is unknown.

Here the sequenced sample was peripheral blood, taken on day 0 of AZD1222 vaccination. The source is an adult in good health. This chain joins TRBV5-1 and TRBJ1-2; 8 bases line up with TRBD1. CDR3 in DNA: TGCGCCAGCAGCTTGGCAGGGGGCGCAGGGTACACCTTC. The encoded protein is CASSLAGGAGYTF.